One sample yielded the 7 T cell receptor beta chains listed below, sequenced in a study of T cell responses to AZD1222 COVID-19 vaccine. Here immunoSEQ multiplex PCR was the method, and the copy in TCRdb shows in-frame clones only, minus some. Of 100,000 to 150,000 clones in the sample, roughly 93% were seen once. The sequences come from peripheral blood, collected 28 days after the second AZD1222 dose. The receptor set was obtained from an adult who received the AZD1222 COVID-19 vaccine.

The chain uses TRBV5-4 and TRBJ1-2; D ambiguous. Germline lookup yields CDR1 SGHNT and CDR2 YYREEE (reference sequence). The CDR3 runs 14 residues. Trimming cost V 3 bases and J 0 bases, with 9 bases left between them. CDR3 sequence (DNA): TGTGCCAGCAGCTCTGTTATAGCTAACTATGGCTACACCTTC. This codes for CASSSVIANYGYTF.

The chain joins TRBV28 to TRBJ1-2, with TRBD1 identical over 12 bases. The V segment lost 6 bases and the J segment 2 bases; nucleotides outside the gene matches: 7. The CDR3 loop spans 16 amino acids. CDR1 MDHEN and CDR2 SYDVKM come from the germline V gene. CDR3 residues: CASRLGGTGGNYGYTF. The CDR3 nucleotides read TGTGCCAGCAGGCTGGGGGGGACAGGGGGCAACTATGGCTACACCTTC.

The chain carries TRBV5-1 and TRBJ2-5; no clear D gene. Germline assignment: CDR1 SGHRS and CDR2 YFSETQ. The CDR3 spans 12 residues. V lost 4 bases to trimming and J lost 2 bases, with 6 bases between them. The CDR3 coding sequence is TGCGCCAGCAGCAAAGATCAAGAGACCCAGTACTTC. Protein: CASSKDQETQYF.

The genes are TRBV15 and TRBJ1-2; D unclear. In germline, CDR1 is LNHNV, CDR2 YYDKDF (reference sequence). This CDR3 is built from 14 residues. V dropped 0 bases and J dropped 6 bases, with 11 bases sitting between them. CDR3 loop: CATSRDLTSDGYTF. The CDR3 DNA reads TGTGCCACCAGCAGAGATCTGACCAGCGATGGCTACACCTTC.

The chain couples TRBV6-5 to TRBJ1-5; D ambiguous. The CDR3 sequence is 15 residues long. Between the trimmed V and J ends, which lost 5 bases and 5 bases, there was a span of 16 bases. The germline CDR1 and CDR2 sequences are MNHEY and SVGAGI. Here the CDR3 reads CASSRLGPAYQPQHF. CDR3 in DNA: TGTGCCAGCAGTCGACTAGGGCCGGCCTATCAGCCCCAGCATTTT.

V usage is TRBV27 and J usage is TRBJ1-2, with a weak D call TRBD1 (5 bases). V lost 2 bases and J 4 bases, leaving 11 bases between the germline ends. Germline CDR1 MNHEY, CDR2 SMNVEV (reference sequence). This CDR3 region has 14 residues. CDR3 DNA: TGTGCCAGCAGTTTAATATCAGGGTCCTATGGCTACACCTTC. It is translated as CASSLISGSYGYTF.

This clone was seen only once. The J gene is TRBJ2-5, the V gene TRBV12-3 or TRBV12-4; 7 bases map to TRBD2. Trimming at V came to 6 bases and at J to 6 bases, leaving 7 bases not matched to a gene. The CDR3 totals 13 residues. CDR3 nucleotides: TGTGCCAGCAGCCCCGGACTAGGTCAGACCCAGTACTTC. Encoded protein: CASSPGLGQTQYF.